This is a list of T cell receptor beta chains from one sample in a study of blood T cell repertoires in COVID-19. Measured with immunoSEQ multiplex PCR; TCRdb has only the in-frame clones, and not every one. The sample has about 140,000 clones; 60% to 80% are singletons. Sequences were obtained from PBMCs or T cells enriched from blood (not recorded which). These receptors were obtained from a woman in her 50s who had recovered from COVID-19. Each CDR3 is given with its conserved first and last residue. The order of the fields is D gene, V gene, J gene, clone size, CDR3 protein, CDR3 DNA. A D gene is named only where the DNA matches it firmly. Clone size, where shown, is once, few, many, or a class for clones that have expanded.

-	TRBV7-9	TRBJ1-1	-	CASSLNRAAFF	TGTGCCAGCAGCTTAAACCGCGCAGCTTTCTTT
TRBD1	TRBV2	TRBJ1-6	-	CASSGQGRGAYNSPLHF	TGTGCCAGCAGCGGACAGGGGAGAGGCGCCTATAATTCACCCCTCCACTTT
-	TRBV29-1	TRBJ1-2	few	CSVDRTVRDGYTF	TGCAGCGTTGATCGGACAGTCAGGGATGGCTACACCTTC
-	TRBV5-1	TRBJ1-1	-	CASSLDFRNTEAFF	TGCGCCAGCAGCTTGGATTTTCGGAACACTGAAGCTTTCTTT
TRBD1	TRBV2	TRBJ2-5	-	CASSAGTGGRQETQYF	TGTGCCAGCAGTGCCGGGACAGGGGGCCGGCAAGAGACCCAGTACTTC
-	TRBV2	TRBJ1-4	-	CASSGADRGEKLFF	TGTGCCAGCAGTGGCGCAGATCGCGGTGAAAAACTGTTTTTT
-	TRBV11-2	TRBJ1-3	-	CASSLDPGGNTIYF	TGTGCCAGCAGCTTAGACCCGGGGGGAAACACCATATATTTT
TRBD1	TRBV29-1	TRBJ1-1	-	CSVLGQLNTEAFF	TGCAGCGTCCTGGGACAGTTGAACACTGAAGCTTTCTTT
-	TRBV11-2	TRBJ2-2	-	CASSSGLGELFF	TGTGCCAGCAGCTCTGGGCTCGGGGAGCTGTTTTTT
-	TRBV9	TRBJ2-7	-	CASSANPDSKSEQYF	TGTGCCAGCAGCGCAAACCCGGACAGTAAATCCGAGCAGTACTTC
TRBD1	TRBV5-5	TRBJ1-4	-	CASSTGQGLGEKLFF	TGTGCCAGCAGCACGGGACAGGGCCTTGGAGAAAAACTGTTTTTT
-	TRBV11-2	TRBJ2-2	-	CASSLVASDWELFF	TGTGCCAGCAGCTTAGTGGCTAGCGACTGGGAGCTGTTTTTT
-	TRBV27	TRBJ1-2	few	CASSPQGNYGYTF	TGTGCCAGCAGTCCACAGGGCAACTATGGCTACACCTTC
TRBD2	TRBV7-3	TRBJ2-1	-	CASSFRGGPQRLSYNEQFF	TGTGCCAGCAGCTTCCGCGGGGGGCCCCAGAGATTGTCCTACAATGAGCAGTTCTTC
-	TRBV3-1/TRBV3-2	TRBJ2-2	-	CASSQGQGSGELFF	TGTGCCAGCAGCCAAGGCCAGGGTTCCGGGGAGCTGTTTTTT
TRBD1	TRBV19	TRBJ2-2	-	CASSSTAGTGANTGELFF	TGTGCCAGTAGTAGCACCGCCGGGACAGGGGCGAACACCGGGGAGCTGTTTTTT
TRBD1	TRBV7-9	TRBJ2-3	-	CASSSQGGDTQYF	TGTGCCAGCAGCTCACAGGGGGGAGATACGCAGTATTTT
-	TRBV3-1/TRBV3-2	TRBJ1-4	-	CASSQGSVTNEKLFF	TGTGCCAGCAGCCAAGGGAGTGTCACTAATGAAAAACTGTTTTTT
TRBD1	TRBV19	TRBJ1-5	-	CASSRDRLSNQPQHF	TGTGCCAGTAGTAGGGACAGACTTAGCAATCAGCCCCAGCATTTT
-	TRBV14	TRBJ1-1	once	CASSQFQGENTEAFF	TGTGCCAGCAGCCAATTCCAGGGTGAGAACACTGAAGCTTTCTTT
-	TRBV28	TRBJ1-1	-	CASRHARGGRTEAFF	TGTGCCAGCAGGCACGCCCGCGGTGGTAGGACTGAAGCTTTCTTT
-	TRBV5-3	TRBJ2-7	-	CARSSRENSEQYF	TGTGCCAGAAGCTCGAGGGAGAATTCCGAGCAGTACTTC
TRBD2	TRBV11-2	TRBJ2-7	-	CASSLDSGTQPGEQYF	TGTGCCAGCAGCTTAGATAGCGGGACCCAGCCAGGTGAGCAGTACTTC
TRBD2	TRBV3-1/TRBV3-2	TRBJ2-3	-	CASSSRGGPSDTQYF	TGTGCCAGCAGCTCTCGCGGGGGGCCGTCAGATACGCAGTATTTT
-	TRBV11-2	TRBJ2-1	-	CASSLGGGFADEQFF	TGTGCCAGCAGCTTAGGTGGAGGATTCGCCGATGAGCAGTTCTTC
-	TRBV11-3	TRBJ1-4	few	CASARANEKLFF	TGTGCCAGCGCTCGGGCTAATGAAAAACTGTTTTTT